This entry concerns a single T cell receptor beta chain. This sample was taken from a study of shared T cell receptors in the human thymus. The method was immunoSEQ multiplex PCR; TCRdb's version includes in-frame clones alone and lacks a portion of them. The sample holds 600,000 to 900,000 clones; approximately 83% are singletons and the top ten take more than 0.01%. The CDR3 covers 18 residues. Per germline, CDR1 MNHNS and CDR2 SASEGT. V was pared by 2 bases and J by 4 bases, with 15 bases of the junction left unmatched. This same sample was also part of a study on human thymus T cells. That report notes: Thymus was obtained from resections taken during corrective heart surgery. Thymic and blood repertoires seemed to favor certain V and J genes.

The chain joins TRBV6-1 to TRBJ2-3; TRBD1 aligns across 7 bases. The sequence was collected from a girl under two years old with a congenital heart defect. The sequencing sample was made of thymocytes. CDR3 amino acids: CASSETYRQGDVSDTQYF. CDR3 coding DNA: TGTGCCAGCAGTGAAACCTACCGACAGGGTGATGTTTCAGATACGCAGTATTTT.